The sequence of this TCR beta chain was determined in a study of blood T cell repertoires in COVID-19. Study details: Researchers got acute and convalescent COVID-19 samples from the United States, Italy and Spain. Sources were T cells, B-cell-depleted T cells, or PBMCs; the material itself was cDNA or gDNA.

CDR1 is LGHNA, CDR2 YSLEER, per germline. This CDR3 comprises 18 residues. Germline trimming cut 1 base from V and 7 bases from J; bases unmatched to any gene: 14. Original analysis: Reference gene primer amplification gave nucleated cell count estimates. TCRdb's table, derived via immunoSEQ multiplex PCR, lists solely in-frame clones and lacks some. The V and J calls and clone size come from that table; D and trimming were worked out from the DNA. The sample comprises some 58,000 clones, around 87% of which are singletons, and approximately 7.8% rests with the top ten. Sequenced input: peripheral blood. This rearrangement joins TRBV4-3 to TRBJ2-1; 9 nucleotides align to TRBD1. This TCR was sampled from a man aged 50 or older with active COVID-19. CDR3 sequence (DNA): TGCGCCAGCAGCCAAGTTTTTACTGGGACAGGGTTGATAAATGAGCAGTTCTTC. This translates into CASSQVFTGTGLINEQFF.